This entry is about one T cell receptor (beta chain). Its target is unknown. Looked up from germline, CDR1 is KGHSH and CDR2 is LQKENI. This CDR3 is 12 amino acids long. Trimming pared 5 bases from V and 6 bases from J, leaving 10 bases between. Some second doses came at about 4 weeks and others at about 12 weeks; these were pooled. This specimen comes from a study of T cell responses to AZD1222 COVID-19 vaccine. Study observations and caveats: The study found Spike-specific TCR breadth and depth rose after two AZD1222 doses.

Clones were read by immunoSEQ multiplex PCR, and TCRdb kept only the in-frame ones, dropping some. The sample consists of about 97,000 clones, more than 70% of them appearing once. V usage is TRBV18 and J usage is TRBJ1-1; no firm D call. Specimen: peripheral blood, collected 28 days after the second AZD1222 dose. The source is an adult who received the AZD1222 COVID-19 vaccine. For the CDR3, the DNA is TGTGCCAGCTCATCACTTGGCCCTGAAGCTTTCTTT. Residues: CASSSLGPEAFF.